This record concerns one TCR beta chain sequence. This sample was taken from a study of technical replicates of blood from several donors. V was cut by 0 bases and J by 11 bases, with 13 bases left in between. This CDR3 has 13 residues. Germline CDR1 is KGHSH and CDR2 is LQKENI. Using immunoSEQ multiplex PCR, the repertoire was profiled, and TCRdb retains in-frame clones only, with some absent. This sample has some 60,000 clones; under 90% occur once, and the top ten carry around 4.4%. Sample: PBMCs. The TCR sequence derives from a human donor in good health. Some clones in this sample may be carry-over from other donors' samples. The chain employs TRBV18 and TRBJ2-5; no clear D. In nucleotides, the CDR3 is TGTGCCAGCTCACCACCCTTTCCGATCACTCAGTACTTC. Translating gives CASSPPFPITQYF.